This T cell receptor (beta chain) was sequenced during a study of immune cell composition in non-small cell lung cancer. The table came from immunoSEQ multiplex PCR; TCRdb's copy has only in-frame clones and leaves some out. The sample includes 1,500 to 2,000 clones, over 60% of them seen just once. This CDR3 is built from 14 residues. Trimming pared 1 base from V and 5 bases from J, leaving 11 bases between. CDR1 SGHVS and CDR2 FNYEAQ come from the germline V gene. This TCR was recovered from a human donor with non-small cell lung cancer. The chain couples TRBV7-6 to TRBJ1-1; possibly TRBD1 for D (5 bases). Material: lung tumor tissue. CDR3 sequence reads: CASSLVIGGTEAFF. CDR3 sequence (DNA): TGTGCCAGCAGCTTAGTCATCGGGGGTACTGAAGCTTTCTTT.